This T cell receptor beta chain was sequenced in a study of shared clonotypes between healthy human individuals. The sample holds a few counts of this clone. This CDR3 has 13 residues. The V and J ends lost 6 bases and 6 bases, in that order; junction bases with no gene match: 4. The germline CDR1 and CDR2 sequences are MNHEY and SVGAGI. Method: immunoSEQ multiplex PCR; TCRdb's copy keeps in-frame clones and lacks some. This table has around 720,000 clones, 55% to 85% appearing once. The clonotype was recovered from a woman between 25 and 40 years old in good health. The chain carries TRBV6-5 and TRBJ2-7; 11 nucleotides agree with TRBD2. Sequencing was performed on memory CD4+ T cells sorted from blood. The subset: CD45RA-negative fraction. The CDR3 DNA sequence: TGTGCCAGCAGGCTAGCGGGAGGATCCGAGCAGTACTTC. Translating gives CASRLAGGSEQYF.